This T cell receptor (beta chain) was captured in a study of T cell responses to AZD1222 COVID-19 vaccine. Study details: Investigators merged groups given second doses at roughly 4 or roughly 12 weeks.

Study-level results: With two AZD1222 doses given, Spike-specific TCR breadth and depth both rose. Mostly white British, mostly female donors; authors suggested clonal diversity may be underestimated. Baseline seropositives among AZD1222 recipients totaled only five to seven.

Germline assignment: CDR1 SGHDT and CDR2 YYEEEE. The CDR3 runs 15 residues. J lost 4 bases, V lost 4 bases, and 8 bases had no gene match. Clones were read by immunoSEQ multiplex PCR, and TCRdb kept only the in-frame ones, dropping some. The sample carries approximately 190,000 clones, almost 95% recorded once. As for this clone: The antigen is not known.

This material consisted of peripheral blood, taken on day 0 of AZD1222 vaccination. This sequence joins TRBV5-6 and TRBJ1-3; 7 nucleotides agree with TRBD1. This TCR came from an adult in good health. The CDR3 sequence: CASSRNRGPGNTIYF. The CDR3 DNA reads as TGTGCCAGCAGCCGTAACAGGGGTCCCGGAAACACCATATATTTT.